Shown below are 2 T cell receptor beta chains from a single sample sequenced in a study of human T cells and chemical hapten exposure (dated by TCRdb to about 2021). The library was prepared using RACE. Sequencer: NextSeq 500. The public reads were reprocessed in TCRdb via fastp at Q25 and MiXCR, keeping in-frame beta chains. Entries that share a CDR3 protein sequence are merged under the most common genes and DNA. The sample table records about 71,000 distinct CDR3 sequences; roughly 11% of these occur just once. The ten largest clones add up to roughly 1.4% of the sample. The sample's time point label is to be understood as: patch test 3, about 24 weeks after DPC sensitization. The sample's treatment or condition label, in plain terms: therapeutic diphenylcyclopropenone sensitization with weekly scalp DPC. The source was whole blood, collected in connection with sensitization to the hapten diphenylcyclopropenone (DPC). Receptors were obtained from a woman aged 45 to 65 with alopecia areata. Some clones in this sample may be carry-over from other donors' samples.

There are many counts of this clonotype. The chain is built from TRBV3-1 and TRBJ1-2; D gene unclear. The CDR3 sequence is 17 residues long. Deletions cut 1 base from V and 4 bases from J, with 19 bases between. The V gene's germline CDR1 is LGHDT and CDR2 YNNKEL (reference sequence). The CDR3 here is CASSQGRWSSLGYGYTF. As DNA, the CDR3 is TGTGCCAGCAGCCAAGGACGGTGGAGTTCCCTTGGCTATGGCTACACCTTC.

In its sample, this clonotype was seen a few times. The CDR3 DNA reads TGTGCCAGCAGCCAGGGGTTGGCCTCCTACGAGCAGTACTTC. It yields the protein CASSQGLASYEQYF. V gene TRBV3-1 combines with J gene TRBJ2-7; D is unresolved. The germline V gene encodes CDR1 LGHDT and CDR2 YNNKEL (reference sequence). Trimming removed 3 bases from V and 0 bases from J, with 9 bases in between. The CDR3 is 14 residues long.